These 14 T cell receptor beta chains originate from one sample sequenced in a study of cytomegalovirus exposure and HLA in healthy donors. The study ran its PCR with 60 Vbeta and 13 Jbeta primers. Assay used: immunoSEQ multiplex PCR; TCRdb lists only in-frame clones, some missing. Of about 100,000 clones listed, around 86% are singletons. Sequencing was done on a sample of PBMCs. Every receptor here comes from a woman aged 70 to 79 in good health and CMV-seropositive.

The rearrangement joins TRBV10-3 to TRBJ2-5, with TRBD2 as a possible D gene (6 bases). CDR1 and CDR2 (germline): ENHRY, SYGVKD. The CDR3 has 15 residues. The germline V and J ends were trimmed by 6 bases and 0 bases, with 14 bases remaining between them. Here the CDR3 DNA reads TGTGCCATCAGGGAGGGGAGCACGTACCAAGAGACCCAGTACTTC. Encoded protein: CAIREGSTYQETQYF.

The rearrangement joins TRBV5-4 to TRBJ1-1; 8 bases are a match to TRBD1. Germline trimming cut 5 bases from V and 5 bases from J; bases unmatched to any gene: 8. The CDR3 loop spans 14 amino acids. In germline, CDR1 is SGHNT, CDR2 YYREEE (reference sequence). CDR3 in DNA: TGTGCCAGCAGTTCAGGGGGCGCGGGGACTGAAGCTTTCTTT. It is translated as CASSSGGAGTEAFF.

Comments on this clone: Different DNA sequences within this sample yield the same CDR3. The chain is built from TRBV7-8 and TRBJ1-6, with 8 bases lining up with TRBD1. Germline V lookup: CDR1 SGHVS, CDR2 FQNEAQ. The CDR3 has 16 amino acids. Trimming cost V 4 bases and J 10 bases; bases outside gene matches: 12. Written as DNA, the CDR3 is TGTGCCAGCAGCTCTTATGCAGGGACAGGTGGCTCACCCCTCCACTTT. This encodes CASSSYAGTGGSPLHF.

J is TRBJ2-1 and V is TRBV7-2; 9 nucleotides match TRBD1. Germline values: CDR1 SGHTA, CDR2 FQGNSA. The CDR3 is 15 residues long. V gave up 5 bases and J gave up 3 bases; unmatched junction bases: 5. CDR3: CASSPGTGNYNEQFF. The CDR3 DNA reads as TGTGCCAGCAGCCCAGGGACAGGGAACTACAATGAGCAGTTCTTC.

This chain joins TRBV7-8 and TRBJ2-7; 7 nucleotides line up with TRBD2. Germline CDR1 is SGHVS and CDR2 is FQNEAQ. The CDR3 runs 17 residues. With 5 bases clipped from V and 2 bases from J, the junction kept 15 bases outside the gene matches. In DNA form, the CDR3 reads TGTGCCAGCAGCCACCCGAGGACCAGCGGGACCCCCTACGAGCAGTACTTC. It specifies CASSHPRTSGTPYEQYF. Based on the CDR3 plus reference TRBV7-8 and TRBJ2-7, the full variable domain is GAGVSQSPRYKVAKRGQDVALRCDPISGHVSLFWYQQALGQGPEFLTYFQNEAQLDKSGLPSDRFFAERPEGSVSTLKIQRTQQEDSAVYLCASSHPRTSGTPYEQYFGPGTRLTVT.

The chain combines TRBV20-1 with TRBJ2-7; D uncertain. The CDR3 has 11 amino acids. Deletions cut 0 bases from V and 4 bases from J, with 4 bases between. CDR1 DFQATT and CDR2 SNEGSKA come from the germline V gene (reference sequence). DNA of the CDR3: TGCAGTGCTAGAGATAAATACGAGCAGTACTTC. Translation gives CSARDKYEQYF.

This chain connects TRBV6-5 to TRBJ2-6; D gene uncertain. Germline assignment: CDR1 MNHEY and CDR2 SVGAGI. Trimming pared 0 bases from V and 0 bases from J, leaving 6 bases between. The CDR3 spans 16 residues. The CDR3: CASSYSSGSGANVLTF. The CDR3 DNA reads as TGTGCCAGCAGTTACTCGTCGGGCTCTGGGGCCAACGTCCTGACTTTC.

The chain joins TRBV6-5 to TRBJ1-6, with 8 bases aligning to TRBD1. The germline CDR1 and CDR2 sequences are MNHEY and SVGAGI. This CDR3 is 16 amino acids long. The V segment lost 0 bases and the J segment 6 bases; nucleotides outside the gene matches: 4. For the CDR3, the DNA is TGTGCCAGCAGTTACTCGCAGGGGGCAGGTAATTCACCCCTCCACTTT. Translating it yields CASSYSQGAGNSPLHF.

V usage is TRBV29-1 and J usage is TRBJ2-7; 8 positions match TRBD1. Trimming cost V 3 bases and J 7 bases; bases outside gene matches: 8. CDR3 length: 13 amino acids. Germline loops: CDR1 SQVTM, CDR2 ANQGSEA. The CDR3 DNA sequence: TGCAGCGTTGATTCTGGGACAGGCCCTGAGCAGTACTTC. Residues: CSVDSGTGPEQYF.

This clone has just one count. The genes are TRBV19 and TRBJ2-5; weak D call: TRBD2 (5 bases). This CDR3 has 15 amino acids. V was pared by 4 bases and J by 4 bases, with 16 bases between. Germline V gene sequence: CDR1 LNHDA, CDR2 SQIVND (reference sequence). The CDR3 DNA is TGTGCCAGTAGTAAGTCCGGGATTGTTGGAGAGACCCAGTACTTC. Protein: CASSKSGIVGETQYF.

This chain links TRBV15 with TRBJ2-3, with 9 bases matching TRBD2. V was pared by 5 bases and J by 5 bases, with 8 bases of the junction left unmatched. The CDR3 spans 15 residues. The germline V gene has CDR1 LNHNV and CDR2 YYDKDF (reference sequence). CDR3 amino acids: CATSYAGGPVDTQYF. The CDR3 region has the DNA TGTGCCACCAGCTATGCGGGAGGGCCGGTAGATACGCAGTATTTT.

The chain couples TRBV5-1 to TRBJ2-1, with TRBD2 identical over 8 bases. CDR1 and CDR2 from the germline V gene are SGHRS and YFSETQ. Unmatched junction bases numbered 6, after V lost 3 bases and J lost 10 bases. This CDR3 spans 13 amino acids. The DNA for the CDR3 is TGCGCCAGCAGCTCCCTGACTAGCGACGAGCAGTTCTTC. This translates into CASSSLTSDEQFF.

V and J are TRBV2 and TRBJ2-5, with D perhaps matching TRBD2 (5 bases). V lost 6 bases, J lost 3 bases, and 14 bases lay in between. CDR3 length: 14 amino acids. Looked up from germline, CDR1 is SNHLY and CDR2 is FYNNEI. As DNA, the CDR3 is TGTGCCAGCAGCGGACTCAACCACAAAGAGACCCAGTACTTC. Translation: CASSGLNHKETQYF.

V gene TRBV12-2 combines with J gene TRBJ2-2; TRBD2 is the table's D call and was not checked against the DNA. TRBV12-2 counts as a pseudogene. The length of the CDR3 is 16 residues. The CDR3 nucleotides read TGTGCAAGTCGCTTAGCAACCGGGACTAGATTGGGGGAGCTGTTTTTT. Its protein product is CASRLATGTRLGELFF.